This T cell receptor (beta chain) comes out of a study of STAT5B mutations in CD4+ large granular lymphocyte leukemia. V lost 4 bases to trimming and J lost 0 bases; unmatched junction nucleotides: 2. The CDR3 has 15 residues. Germline values: CDR1 MNHEY, CDR2 SVGAGI. Measured with immunoSEQ multiplex PCR; TCRdb has only the in-frame clones, and not every one. The profile shows under 50,000 clones, roughly 84% of them singletons. The specimen was CD4+ T cells from blood buffy coats. This clonotype was obtained from a human donor in good health. The gene calls are TRBV6-5 and TRBJ1-3; 8 positions match TRBD1. CDR3 loop: CASSWDRNSGNTIYF. The CDR3 coding sequence is TGTGCCAGCAGTTGGGACAGGAACTCTGGAAACACCATATATTTT.